Following are 19 T cell receptor beta chains from one sample sequenced in a study of T cells after yellow fever vaccination. MiXCR, applied by TCRdb to the 5' RACE reads, yields one record per CDR3 protein. The repertoire holds about 630,000 distinct CDR3 sequences, with more than 9% as singletons. Specimen: PBMCs, collected on the day of the yellow fever booster vaccination. The receptors stem from a man aged 25-45 years who received the YFV17D yellow fever vaccine.

This clonotype was counted only a few times. The chain is built from TRBV6-2 or TRBV6-3 and TRBJ2-3; unclear D gene. V shed 2 bases and J shed 2 bases, with 2 bases lying between them. This CDR3 comprises 12 residues. Per germline, CDR1 MNHEY and CDR2 SVGEGT. The CDR3 DNA follows: TGTGCCAGCAGTTACCCCACAGATACGCAGTATTTT. It encodes CASSYPTDTQYF.

The rearrangement joins TRBV6-2 or TRBV6-3 to TRBJ2-5; D is unresolved. V lost 7 bases and J 5 bases, leaving 8 bases between the germline ends. The CDR3 has 11 amino acids. From germline, CDR1 is MNHEY and CDR2 SVGEGT. CDR3 DNA: TGTGCCAGCATGCAAGCCGAGACCCAGTACTTC. Translation gives CASMQAETQYF.

This rearrangement joins TRBV7-2 to TRBJ2-5; TRBD1 or TRBD2 may be the D gene (6 bases each). V shed 2 bases and J shed 4 bases, with 17 bases lying between them. The CDR3 has 16 amino acids. Germline V lookup: CDR1 SGHTA, CDR2 FQGNSA. The CDR3: CASSLSRGRTGETQYF. CDR3 sequence (DNA): TGTGCCAGCAGCTTATCAAGGGGGAGGACCGGAGAGACCCAGTACTTC.

The chain has TRBV28 and TRBJ2-7; weak D call: TRBD2 (5 bases). In germline, CDR1 is MDHEN, CDR2 SYDVKM. This CDR3 region has 15 residues. The V and J ends lost 5 bases and 3 bases respectively, with 17 bases between them. This CDR3 is CASSRIWETNYEQYF. CDR3 DNA: TGTGCCAGCAGTCGCATTTGGGAGACGAACTACGAGCAGTACTTC. The whole variable domain, filled in from reference TRBV28 and TRBJ2-7, reads DVKVTQSSRYLVKRTGEKVFLECVQDMDHENMFWYRQDPGLGLRLIYFSYDVKMKEKGDIPEGYSVSREKKERFSLILESASTNQTSMYLCASSRIWETNYEQYFGPGTRLTVT.

The rearrangement links TRBV14 to TRBJ1-5; unclear D gene. Germline loops: CDR1 SGHDN, CDR2 FVKESK. Trimming took off 0 bases at V and 5 bases at J, with 14 bases between the two ends. This CDR3 is built from 16 residues. The CDR3: CASSQDEIGYHQPQHF. Here the CDR3 DNA reads TGTGCCAGCAGCCAAGATGAGATAGGGTACCATCAGCCCCAGCATTTT.

This rearrangement joins TRBV19 to TRBJ1-1, with D hard to call. Trimming removed 10 bases at V and 5 bases at J, with 11 bases between. In germline, CDR1 is LNHDA, CDR2 SQIVND (reference sequence). This CDR3 region has 11 residues. CDR3 DNA: TGTGCCACTAAAAAGGGTACTGAAGCTTTCTTT. This gives the protein CATKKGTEAFF.

This clonotype has just a few counts. The V call is TRBV29-1, the J call TRBJ2-7; 8 bases fit TRBD1. Germline assignment: CDR1 SQVTM and CDR2 ANQGSEA. V shed 5 bases, J shed 3 bases, and the junction held 12 bases outside the gene matches. This CDR3 has 15 amino acids. Here the CDR3 reads CSVLSRDRNVYEQYF. The DNA of the CDR3 is TGCAGCGTTCTATCCCGGGACAGGAACGTCTACGAGCAGTACTTC.

The J gene is TRBJ1-3, the V gene TRBV20-1, with 10 bases identical to TRBD1. CDR1 is DFQATT and CDR2 is SNEGSKA in the germline V gene (reference sequence). Trimming took 0 bases from V and 11 from J; bases not matched to a gene: 10. The CDR3 length is 15 residues. The CDR3: CSARDGRQGASAIYF. The CDR3 DNA sequence: TGCAGTGCTAGAGATGGTAGACAGGGGGCCAGTGCCATATATTTT.

This sequence joins TRBV11-2 and TRBJ2-5; maybe TRBD2 (5 bases). The CDR3 totals 15 residues. V gave up 3 bases and J gave up 0 bases, with 11 bases separating them. Germline CDR1 and CDR2: SGHAT and FQNNGV. The CDR3 is CASSFFRGYQETQYF. CDR3 DNA: TGTGCCAGCAGCTTCTTTCGGGGATACCAAGAGACCCAGTACTTC.

In this sample, this clonotype turned up a few times. The chain links TRBV29-1 to TRBJ2-1; TRBD1 or TRBD2 may be the D gene (6 bases each). V lost 0 bases and J lost 9, with 12 bases in between. Germline CDR1 SQVTM, CDR2 ANQGSEA. CDR3 length: 13 residues. The CDR3 DNA is TGCAGCGTTGAAGACCGGGGGCCCGGTGAGCAGTTCTTC. Translated: CSVEDRGPGEQFF.

The chain links TRBV23-1 to TRBJ2-5, with D possibly matching TRBD2 (6 bases). TRBV23-1 is an ORF, with its function uncertain. The CDR3 has 13 amino acids. V was shortened by 7 bases and J by 13 bases, with 22 bases between the two germline ends. The CDR3 is CASTRPGLRPGYF. CDR3 nucleotide sequence: TGCGCCAGCACAAGGCCGGGACTCAGACCGGGGTACTTC.

The chain joins TRBV5-1 to TRBJ1-1; 9 positions agree with TRBD1. Germline CDR1 reads SGHRS; CDR2 reads YFSETQ. With V trimmed by 2 bases and J by 5 bases, 10 bases remained unmatched. This CDR3 contains 16 residues. CDR3 sequence (DNA): TGCGCCAGCAGCTTACAGGGGGCCACTTCGGGGACTGAAGCTTTCTTT. Amino acid sequence: CASSLQGATSGTEAFF.

Ten or more counts support this clonotype. The rearrangement joins TRBV3-1 to TRBJ1-6, with D tentatively TRBD1 (5 bases). Per germline, CDR1 LGHDT and CDR2 YNNKEL (reference sequence). This CDR3 has 13 amino acids. The V end was cut by 7 bases, the J end by 13 bases, with 17 bases between. This chain's CDR3 is CASTHAGGAPLHF. In DNA, the CDR3 is TGTGCCAGCACTCATGCGGGGGGAGCGCCCCTCCACTTT.

This clonotype was counted between two and nine times. The chain uses TRBV6-5 and TRBJ2-1; D might be TRBD1 (6 bases). CDR1 and CDR2 from the germline V gene are MNHEY and SVGAGI. The CDR3 runs 14 residues. The V end lost 0 bases, the J end lost 8 bases, and 11 bases lay between the germline ends. CDR3 amino acids: CASSYSTGGHEQFF. The DNA of the CDR3 is TGTGCCAGCAGTTACTCGACAGGCGGGCATGAGCAGTTCTTC.

V usage is TRBV12-3 or TRBV12-4 and J usage is TRBJ2-4; 8 nucleotides line up with TRBD2. The CDR3 runs 16 residues. Germline trimming cut 6 bases from V and 3 bases from J; bases unmatched to any gene: 10. Written as DNA, the CDR3 is TGTGCCAGCAGACTCCTCGGGGGGGGGAGCAAAAACATTCAGTACTTC. It yields the protein CASRLLGGGSKNIQYF.

The V gene is TRBV27, the J gene TRBJ2-1; 9 bases fit TRBD1. Germline V lookup: CDR1 MNHEY, CDR2 SMNVEV (reference sequence). The CDR3 runs to 15 residues. V lost 5 bases, J lost 0 bases, and 2 bases stayed unmatched. CDR3 DNA sequence: TGTGCCAGCAGTAAGGGACAGGGCTCCTACAATGAGCAGTTCTTC. Translating gives CASSKGQGSYNEQFF.

The gene calls are TRBV5-1 and TRBJ2-2, with 7 bases aligning to TRBD1. CDR1 is SGHRS, CDR2 YFSETQ, per germline. This CDR3 has 15 amino acids. The J segment lost 5 bases and the V segment lost 0 bases, leaving 4 bases of the junction unmatched. The CDR3 DNA is TGCGCCAGCAGCTTGGTACAGACAGGGACCGGGGAGCTGTTTTTT. Its translation: CASSLVQTGTGELFF. The complete variable domain, with remaining parts taken from reference TRBV5-1 and TRBJ2-2, reads KAGVTQTPRYLIKTRGQQVTLSCSPISGHRSVSWYQQTPGQGLQFLFEYFSETQRNKGNFPGRFSGRQFSNSRSEMNVSTLELGDSALYLCASSLVQTGTGELFFGEGSRLTVL.

There are a few counts of this clonotype. Germline and junction disagree at one end, which may indicate a read error. V usage is TRBV7-7 and J usage is TRBJ2-1, with 7 bases fitting TRBD2. The V gene's germline CDR1 is SSHAT and CDR2 FNYEAQ (reference sequence). There are 16 residues in the CDR3. The CDR3 protein is CASSSLGGRAINEQFF. CDR3 nucleotide sequence: TGTGCTAGCAGCTCCTTGGGGGGGAGGGCCATCAATGAGCAGTTCTTC.

The chain recombines TRBV19 with TRBJ1-2; TRBD1 matches at 9 bases. The CDR3 consists of 13 residues. The V and J ends lost 4 bases and 8 bases, in that order; junction bases with no gene match: 5. The germline CDR1 and CDR2 sequences are LNHDA and SQIVND (reference sequence). CDR3 bases: TGTGCCAGTAGTACTCGGGACAGGGAAGGCTACACCTTC. It codes for CASSTRDREGYTF.